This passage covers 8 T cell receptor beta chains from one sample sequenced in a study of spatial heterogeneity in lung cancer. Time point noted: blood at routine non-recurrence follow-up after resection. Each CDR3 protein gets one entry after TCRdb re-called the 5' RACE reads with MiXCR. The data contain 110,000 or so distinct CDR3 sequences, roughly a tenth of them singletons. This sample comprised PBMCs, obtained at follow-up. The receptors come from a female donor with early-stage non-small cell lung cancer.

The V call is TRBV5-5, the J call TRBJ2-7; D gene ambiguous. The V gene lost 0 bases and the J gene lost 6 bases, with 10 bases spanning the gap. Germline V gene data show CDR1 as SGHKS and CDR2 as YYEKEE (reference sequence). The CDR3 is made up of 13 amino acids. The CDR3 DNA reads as TGTGCCAGCAGCTTGGTGGGTAGAGTCGAGCAGTACTTC. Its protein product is CASSLVGRVEQYF.

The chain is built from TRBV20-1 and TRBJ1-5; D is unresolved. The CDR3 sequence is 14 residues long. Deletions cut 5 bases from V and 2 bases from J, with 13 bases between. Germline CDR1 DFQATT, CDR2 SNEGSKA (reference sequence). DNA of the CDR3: TGCAGTGCTCAATGGAGGAACGGCAATCAGCCCCAGCATTTT. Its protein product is CSAQWRNGNQPQHF.

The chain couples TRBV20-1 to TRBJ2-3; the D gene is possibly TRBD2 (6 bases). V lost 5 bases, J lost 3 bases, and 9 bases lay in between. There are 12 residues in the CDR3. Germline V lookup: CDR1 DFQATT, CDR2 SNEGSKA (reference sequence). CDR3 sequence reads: CSAEGRTDTQYF. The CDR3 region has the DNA TGCAGTGCTGAGGGGAGGACAGATACGCAGTATTTT.

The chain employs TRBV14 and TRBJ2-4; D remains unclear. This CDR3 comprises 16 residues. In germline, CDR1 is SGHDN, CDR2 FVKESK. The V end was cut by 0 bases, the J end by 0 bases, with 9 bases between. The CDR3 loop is CASSQEVVLAKNIQYF. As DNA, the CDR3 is TGTGCCAGCAGCCAAGAGGTTGTGCTAGCCAAAAACATTCAGTACTTC.

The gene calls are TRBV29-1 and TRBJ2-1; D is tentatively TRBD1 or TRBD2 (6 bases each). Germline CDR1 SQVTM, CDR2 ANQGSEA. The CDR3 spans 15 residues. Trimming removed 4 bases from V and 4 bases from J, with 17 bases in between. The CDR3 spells CSVGGAAESYNEQFF. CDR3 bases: TGCAGCGTTGGGGGGGCAGCTGAATCATACAATGAGCAGTTCTTC.

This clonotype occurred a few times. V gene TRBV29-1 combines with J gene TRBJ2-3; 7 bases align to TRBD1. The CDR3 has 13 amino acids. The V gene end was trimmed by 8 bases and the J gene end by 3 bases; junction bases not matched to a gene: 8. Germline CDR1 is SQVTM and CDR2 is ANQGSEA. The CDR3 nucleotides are TGCAGCACGACCCTACAGGGGACAGATACGCAGTATTTT. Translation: CSTTLQGTDTQYF.

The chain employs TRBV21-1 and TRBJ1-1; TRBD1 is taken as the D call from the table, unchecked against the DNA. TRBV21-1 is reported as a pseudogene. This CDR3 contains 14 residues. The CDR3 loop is CASSLGPPLLEAFF. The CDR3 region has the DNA TGTGCCAGCAGCCTAGGTCCCCCTTTGCTTGAAGCTTTCTTT.

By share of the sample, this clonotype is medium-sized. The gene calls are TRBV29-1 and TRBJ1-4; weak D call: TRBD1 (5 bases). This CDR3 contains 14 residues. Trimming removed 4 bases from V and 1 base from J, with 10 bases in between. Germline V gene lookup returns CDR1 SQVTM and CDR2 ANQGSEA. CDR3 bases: TGCAGCGTTGCCGGGGGAAGAACTAATGAAAAACTGTTTTTT. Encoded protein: CSVAGGRTNEKLFF. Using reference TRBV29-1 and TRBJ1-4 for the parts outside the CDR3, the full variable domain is SAVISQKPSRDICQRGTSLTIQCQVDSQVTMMFWYRQQPGQSLTLIATANQGSEATYESGFVIDKFPISRPNLTFSTLTVSNMSPEDSSIYLCSVAGGRTNEKLFFGSGTQLSVL.